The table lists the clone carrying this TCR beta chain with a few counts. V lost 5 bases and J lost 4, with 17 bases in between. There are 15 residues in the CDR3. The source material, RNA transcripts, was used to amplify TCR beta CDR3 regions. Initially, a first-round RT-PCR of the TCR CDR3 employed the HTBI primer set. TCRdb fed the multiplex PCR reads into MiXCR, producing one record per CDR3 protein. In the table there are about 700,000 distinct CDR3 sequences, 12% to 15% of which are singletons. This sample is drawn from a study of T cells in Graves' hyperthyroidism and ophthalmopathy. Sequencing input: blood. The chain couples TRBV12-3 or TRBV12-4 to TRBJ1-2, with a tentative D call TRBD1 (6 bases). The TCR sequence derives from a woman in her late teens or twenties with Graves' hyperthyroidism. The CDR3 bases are TGTGCCAGCAGTCTCGTTCGAAGGGGGACCTATGGCTACACCTTC. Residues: CASSLVRRGTYGYTF.